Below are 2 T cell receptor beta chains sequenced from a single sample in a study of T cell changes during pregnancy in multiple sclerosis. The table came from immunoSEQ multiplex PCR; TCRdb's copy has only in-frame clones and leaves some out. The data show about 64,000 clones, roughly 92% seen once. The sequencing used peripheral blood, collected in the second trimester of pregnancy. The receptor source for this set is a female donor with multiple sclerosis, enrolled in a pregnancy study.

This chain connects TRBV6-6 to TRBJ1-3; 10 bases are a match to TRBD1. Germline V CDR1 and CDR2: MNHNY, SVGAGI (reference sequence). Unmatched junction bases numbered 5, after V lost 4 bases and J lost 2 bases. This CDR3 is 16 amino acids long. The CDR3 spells CASSSRGTGAGNTIYF. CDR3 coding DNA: TGTGCCAGCAGTTCCCGTGGGACAGGGGCTGGAAACACCATATATTTT.

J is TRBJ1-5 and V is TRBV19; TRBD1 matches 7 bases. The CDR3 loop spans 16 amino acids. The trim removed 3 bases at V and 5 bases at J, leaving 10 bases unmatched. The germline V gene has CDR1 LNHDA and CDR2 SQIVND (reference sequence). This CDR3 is CASSILGRGPHQPQHF. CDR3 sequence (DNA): TGTGCCAGTAGTATTCTGGGTAGGGGGCCACATCAGCCCCAGCATTTT.